The 25 T cell receptor beta chains given below trace back to one sample, sequenced in a study of T cells after posttransplantation cyclophosphamide. A marrow graft followed busulfan-fludarabine conditioning, with cyclophosphamide on days +3 and +4. The data were produced by immunoSEQ multiplex PCR, yet TCRdb's version contains in-frame clones alone and is incomplete. Recorded here are 7,500 to 8,000 clones, none singletons. The sequencing used PBMCs, collected approximately 92 days after allogeneic stem cell transplant with posttransplant cyclophosphamide. These receptors originate from a female patient between 55 and 75 years old who received an allogeneic stem cell transplant from an unrelated donor, was CMV-positive, and had acute GVHD only. Some T cells may be the graft donor's.

This sequence joins TRBV7-9 and TRBJ2-3; 13 positions agree with TRBD2. The CDR3 spans 17 residues. Germline-derived CDR1 and CDR2 are SEHNR and FQNEAQ (reference sequence). J was trimmed by 1 base and V by 4 bases; bases with no gene match: 5. CDR3 nucleotides: TGTGCCAGCAGCTGGACTAGCGGGAGTTCGGGCACAGATACGCAGTATTTT. Its translation is CASSWTSGSSGTDTQYF.

The table lists this clone with many counts. The chain joins TRBV12-3 or TRBV12-4 to TRBJ2-1, with 9 bases lining up with TRBD1. Trimming cost V 6 bases and J 3 bases; bases outside gene matches: 6. This CDR3 spans 15 amino acids. The CDR3 loop reads CASSFTGGNYNEQFF. CDR3 bases: TGTGCCAGCAGCTTTACAGGGGGCAACTACAATGAGCAGTTCTTC.

The table lists this clone with many counts. V is TRBV29-1 and J is TRBJ2-6; D gene uncertain. Germline lookup yields CDR1 SQVTM and CDR2 ANQGSEA. CDR3 length: 14 residues. The ends were cut back, 7 bases at V and 1 base at J, with 11 bases in the middle. DNA for the CDR3: TGCAGCGCTAAAAAAGGGTCTGGGGCCAACGTCCTGACTTTC. It codes for CSAKKGSGANVLTF.

This clone was detected many times. The chain carries TRBV6-5 and TRBJ2-7; perhaps TRBD1 as D (5 bases). Germline CDR1 is MNHEY and CDR2 is SVGAGI. The CDR3 is made up of 13 amino acids. V lost 4 bases and J lost 5, with 12 bases in between. The CDR3 DNA follows: TGTGCCAGCAGTTTAGGGCCAGGGAACGAGCAGTACTTC. It specifies CASSLGPGNEQYF.

The chain links TRBV27 to TRBJ1-5; 9 nucleotides align to TRBD1. The CDR3 is made up of 17 amino acids. The germline gives CDR1 MNHEY, CDR2 SMNVEV (reference sequence). V was pared by 3 bases and J by 4 bases, with 10 bases of the junction left unmatched. CDR3 sequence: CASSFLRDRVQNQPQHF. The CDR3 nucleotides are TGTGCCAGCAGTTTCCTTCGGGACAGGGTTCAGAATCAGCCCCAGCATTTT.

The DNA for the CDR3 is TGTGCCAGCAGCAGTGGAGTCGGACAGGGGCAAGAGACCCAGTACTTC. Translated, it gives CASSSGVGQGQETQYF. This chain connects TRBV2 to TRBJ2-5; 9 bases are a match to TRBD1. V shed 6 bases and J 2 bases; nucleotides not matched to a gene: 10. Germline V gene data show CDR1 as SNHLY and CDR2 as FYNNEI. The CDR3 totals 16 residues.

The chain has TRBV19 and TRBJ2-3; D remains ambiguous. Trimming cost V 7 bases and J 1 base, with 9 bases left between them. The CDR3 consists of 13 residues. The germline gives CDR1 LNHDA, CDR2 SQIVND (reference sequence). Here the CDR3 reads CASKVAGTDTQYF. The DNA of the CDR3 is TGTGCCAGTAAGGTGGCGGGCACAGATACGCAGTATTTT.

This clone was counted ten times or more. The chain carries TRBV11-2 and TRBJ2-7, with D perhaps TRBD1 (6 bases). From germline, CDR1 is SGHAT and CDR2 FQNNGV. This CDR3 spans 12 amino acids. The V end was cut by 2 bases, the J end by 4 bases, with 6 bases between. The CDR3: CASSLQGYEQYF. CDR3 nucleotides: TGTGCCAGCAGCTTACAGGGGTACGAGCAGTACTTC.

V gene TRBV19 combines with J gene TRBJ2-5; 9 bases match TRBD2. With V trimmed by 6 bases and J by 2 bases, 1 base remained unmatched. The germline V gene has CDR1 LNHDA and CDR2 SQIVND (reference sequence). CDR3 size: 13 residues. CDR3 protein: CASRLAGQETQYF. CDR3 coding DNA: TGTGCCAGTAGGCTAGCGGGGCAAGAGACCCAGTACTTC. Combining the CDR3 with reference TRBV19 and TRBJ2-5 gives the whole variable domain DGGITQSPKYLFRKEGQNVTLSCEQNLNHDAMYWYRQDPGQGLRLIYYSQIVNDFQKGDIAEGYSVSREKKESFPLTVTSAQKNPTAFYLCASRLAGQETQYFGPGTRLLVL.

This clone was recorded many times. The CDR3 DNA is TGTGCCAGCAGCGTAGCTTCTTCCTACAATGAGCAGTTCTTC. This translates into CASSVASSYNEQFF. The J gene is TRBJ2-1, the V gene TRBV9; D is unresolved. The length of the CDR3 is 14 residues. V gave up 0 bases and J gave up 1 base, with 5 bases separating them. Germline CDR1 SGDLS, CDR2 YYNGEE.

This clone is termed medium-sized. This rearrangement joins TRBV27 to TRBJ2-7; a weak D match, TRBD1 (6 bases). The V end was cut by 4 bases, the J end by 1 base, with 17 bases between. The germline gives CDR1 MNHEY, CDR2 SMNVEV (reference sequence). This CDR3 region has 16 residues. The CDR3 DNA sequence: TGTGCCAGCAGTTCCTTGTCACAGGGACGATCCTACGAGCAGTACTTC. It translates to CASSSLSQGRSYEQYF.

Many counts were recorded for this clone. The chain recombines TRBV6-1 with TRBJ1-5, with TRBD1 matching 11 bases. The germline gives CDR1 MNHNS, CDR2 SASEGT. This CDR3 region has 14 residues. V trimming: 4 bases; J trimming: 7 bases; junction bases outside the gene matches: 3. The CDR3 coding sequence is TGTGCCAGCAGTGGGACAGGGGGCGGGCAGCCCCAGCATTTT. Encoded protein: CASSGTGGGQPQHF.

This clone was detected ten times or more. The gene calls are TRBV11-3 and TRBJ1-2; 12 bases map to TRBD1. The CDR3 spans 16 residues. V shed 6 bases and J 8 bases; nucleotides not matched to a gene: 13. In germline, CDR1 is SGHNT, CDR2 YENEEA. The CDR3 sequence: CASSPTGTGGFRGYTF. CDR3 DNA: TGTGCCAGCAGTCCGACCGGGACAGGGGGCTTTCGAGGCTACACCTTC. The full variable domain, its missing parts supplied by reference TRBV11-3 and TRBJ1-2, is EAGVVQSPRYKIIEKKQPVAFWCNPISGHNTLYWYLQNLGQGPELLIRYENEEAVDDSQLPKDRFSAERLKGVDSTLKIQPAELGDSAVYLCASSPTGTGGFRGYTFGSGTRLTVV.

This clone rates as medium-sized. CDR3 sequence reads: CAIRTSGTNNEQFF. CDR3 bases: TGTGCCATCAGGACTAGCGGCACTAACAATGAGCAGTTCTTC. V gene TRBV10-3 combines with J gene TRBJ2-1; TRBD2 matches 9 bases. V trimming: 6 bases; J trimming: 5 bases; junction bases outside the gene matches: 5. CDR3 length equals 14 residues. CDR1 and CDR2 from the germline V gene are ENHRY and SYGVKD.

In its sample, this clone was seen many times. The chain joins TRBV5-1 to TRBJ1-6; 8 nucleotides align to TRBD1. The CDR3 has 15 residues. Germline V gives CDR1 SGHRS, CDR2 YFSETQ. After removal of 0 bases from V and 7 bases from J, the junction contained 3 bases not matched to a gene. CDR3 coding DNA: TGCGCCAGCAGCTTGGACAGGGGGTCGAATTCACCCCTCCACTTT. Its protein product is CASSLDRGSNSPLHF.

This clone appeared a few times. This chain links TRBV9 with TRBJ2-7; D call uncertain. The CDR3 extends over 14 amino acids. Germline CDR1 reads SGDLS; CDR2 reads YYNGEE. V lost 0 bases and J lost 2, with 9 bases in between. CDR3 nucleotide sequence: TGTGCCAGCAGCGTAGGGCAGGTCCCCTACGAGCAGTACTTC. It is translated as CASSVGQVPYEQYF.

At least ten counts were recorded for this clone. The rearrangement joins TRBV11-3 to TRBJ2-7, with 8 nucleotides matching TRBD1. Trimming at V came to 2 bases and at J to 2 bases, leaving 5 bases not matched to a gene. The CDR3 loop spans 15 amino acids. CDR1 and CDR2 from the germline V gene are SGHNT and YENEEA. CDR3 protein: CASSLRGQAPYEQYF. The DNA for the CDR3 is TGTGCCAGCAGCTTACGGGGACAGGCTCCCTACGAGCAGTACTTC.

This clone was counted ten times or more. The J gene is TRBJ2-2, the V gene TRBV7-9; D is perhaps TRBD1 (6 bases). The CDR3 has 16 residues. CDR1 and CDR2 (germline): SEHNR, FQNEAQ (reference sequence). Trimming shortened V by 4 bases and J by 2 bases, and 14 bases separated the two germline ends. This CDR3 is CASSYRVGGNTGELFF. The CDR3 bases are TGTGCCAGCAGCTACAGGGTAGGGGGTAACACCGGGGAGCTGTTTTTT.

This clone is judged medium-sized (0.01 to 0.1%). This chain connects TRBV7-6 to TRBJ1-3; D is ambiguous. This CDR3 region has 14 residues. Germline V gene lookup returns CDR1 SGHVS and CDR2 FNYEAQ. V dropped 2 bases and J dropped 0 bases, with 5 bases sitting between them. Here the CDR3 reads CASSLQDSGNTIYF. DNA for the CDR3: TGTGCCAGCAGCTTACAGGACTCTGGAAACACCATATATTTT.

By its share, this clone is hyperexpanded. V and J are TRBV15 and TRBJ1-2; tentative D call: TRBD1 (5 bases). V gave up 0 bases and J gave up 10 bases, with 15 bases separating them. Germline values: CDR1 LNHNV, CDR2 YYDKDF (reference sequence). The CDR3 spans 14 residues. The DNA of the CDR3 is TGTGCCACCAGCAGAGATGAGGGCAGGGAGGACTACACCTTC. Translation gives CATSRDEGREDYTF. Full variable domain (remainder filled in from reference TRBV15 and TRBJ1-2): DAMVIQNPRYQVTQFGKPVTLSCSQTLNHNVMYWYQQKSSQAPKLLFHYYDKDFNNEADTPDNFQSRRPNTSFCFLDIRSPGLGDTAMYLCATSRDEGREDYTFGSGTRLTVV.

This clone was seen many times. The chain recombines TRBV5-1 with TRBJ2-1, with TRBD1 as a possible D gene (5 bases). Trimming left V 7 bases short and J 8 bases short, with 22 bases between. This CDR3 has 15 amino acids. CDR1 is SGHRS, CDR2 YFSETQ, per germline. The CDR3 spells CASQPGSSRFDEQFF. The CDR3 DNA is TGCGCCAGCCAACCAGGGTCCAGCAGATTCGATGAGCAGTTCTTC.

This clone was detected many times. The genes are TRBV19 and TRBJ2-6; D remains unclear. CDR1 LNHDA and CDR2 SQIVND come from the germline V gene (reference sequence). The CDR3 length is 17 residues. Trimming pared 6 bases from V and 0 bases from J, leaving 15 bases between. This CDR3 is CASSHRARSSGANVLTF. As DNA, the CDR3 is TGTGCCAGTAGCCATAGGGCCCGTTCCTCTGGGGCCAACGTCCTGACTTTC.

This clone was counted ten times or more. The germline gene is not matched at one end of the junction; a read error may be the cause. CDR3 nucleotide sequence: TGTGCAAGTACCCCGGGGCAGGGGTCCTACAATGAGCAGTTCTTC. This sequence encodes CASTPGQGSYNEQFF. The genes are TRBV19 and TRBJ2-1; TRBD1 might be the D (6 bases). In germline, CDR1 is LNHDA, CDR2 SQIVND (reference sequence). This CDR3 contains 15 residues.

This clone appeared many times. The CDR3 DNA reads TGTGCCAGTTCGGTACTCAAAAACTATGGCTACACCTTC. Translation: CASSVLKNYGYTF. V usage is TRBV19 and J usage is TRBJ1-2; D uncertain. Trimming removed 8 bases at V and 2 bases at J, with 12 bases between. The germline V gene encodes CDR1 LNHDA and CDR2 SQIVND (reference sequence). This CDR3 spans 13 amino acids.

This clone was counted a few times. The J gene is TRBJ2-3, the V gene TRBV4-3; possibly TRBD2 for D (6 bases). This CDR3 contains 15 residues. Deletions cut 5 bases from V and 4 bases from J, with 16 bases between. CDR1 LGHNA and CDR2 YSLEER come from the germline V gene. CDR3 in amino acids: CASSSTGRGADTQYF. The CDR3, as DNA: TGCGCCAGCAGCTCAACCGGCCGCGGGGCAGATACGCAGTATTTT.